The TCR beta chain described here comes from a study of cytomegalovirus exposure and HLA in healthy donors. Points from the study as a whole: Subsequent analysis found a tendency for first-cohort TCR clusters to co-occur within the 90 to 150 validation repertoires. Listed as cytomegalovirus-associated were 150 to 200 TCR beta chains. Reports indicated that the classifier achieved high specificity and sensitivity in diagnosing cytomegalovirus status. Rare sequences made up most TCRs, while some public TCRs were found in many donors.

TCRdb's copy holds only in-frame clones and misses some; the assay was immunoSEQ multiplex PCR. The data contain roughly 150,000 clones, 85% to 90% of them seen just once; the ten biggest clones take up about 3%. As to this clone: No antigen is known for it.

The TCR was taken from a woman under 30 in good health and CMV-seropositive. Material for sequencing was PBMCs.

Here the CDR3 DNA reads TGCGCCAGCAGCCAGCCGACAGGGGGACTAGCGGGCGAGCAGTACTTC. Its protein is CASSQPTGGLAGEQYF. This chain uses TRBV4-1 with TRBJ2-7; 12 nucleotides align to TRBD2. This CDR3 is 16 amino acids long. Germline CDR1 MGHRA, CDR2 YSYEKL. The V and J ends lost 3 bases and 6 bases, in that order; junction bases with no gene match: 9.